These T cell receptor beta chains were read from a single sample in a study of cytomegalovirus exposure and HLA in healthy donors. Only in-frame clones appear in the TCRdb table, and some are missing; sequencing was by immunoSEQ multiplex PCR. The sample lists some 110,000 clones, approximately 60% seen once, with roughly 2% in the top ten. Sequenced sample: PBMCs. Receptors were obtained from a woman aged 25 to 39 in good health and CMV-seronegative. The CDR3 runs from the conserved cysteine through the conserved F or W.

v_call cdr3_aa
TRBV9 CASSVARQGAVTGELFF
TRBV4-1 CASSQWGTSGRANLYNEQFF
TRBV2 CASSAGYTDTQYF
TRBV7-9 CASSLSLWPGSPTEAFF
TRBV4-1 CASSQDGVAGDQPQHF
TRBV30 CAWSRLRTRGGQETQYF
TRBV5-1 CASSRIQAEYGYTF
TRBV6-1 CASSEGAGRLTGELFF
TRBV6-6 CASSGLLGTEAFF
TRBV9 CASSADRPGNTIYF
TRBV7-9 CASSPPRQISYNEQFF
TRBV7-9 CASSLISGYTGELFF
TRBV5-8 CASGDRVFGYTF
TRBV29-1 CSVESLAGTYNEQFF
TRBV5-1 CASSDTYEQYF
TRBV27 CASSLSGTSGYNEQFF
TRBV5-1 CASSLVQGEGNTEAFF
TRBV10-3 CATRGLAGTDTQYF
TRBV18 CASRPGLAGVSTDTQYF
TRBV28 CASSFGGAENSPLHF
TRBV2 CATGDRGYEQYF
TRBV11-2 CASSLQQGNEKLFF
TRBV7-3 CASSLSSGAPGEQFF
TRBV19 CASSMWSTEAFF
TRBV19 CASSITTKIYGYTF
TRBV7-9 CASSVSGRIYEQYF
TRBV11-1 CASSSDRGLRETQYF
TRBV7-8 CASSSITGANYNEQFF
TRBV6-1 CASSEAGLVRTSYEQYF
TRBV6-1 CASSYLTAEKLFF
TRBV6-1 CASSFEAHSGNTIYF
TRBV9 CASSVGDNGNEQYF
TRBV10-3 CAISEGPSAGADTQYF
TRBV28 CASSSQGGSSYEQYF
TRBV30 CAWSVLGPIAKNIQYF
TRBV6-5 CASSSTSGSNEQFF
TRBV7-8 CASRADRVSRKLFF
TRBV7-2 CASSLGGGLRKLFF
TRBV19 CASRGSNAGRANVLTF
TRBV14 CASSQRLEAFF
TRBV19 CASSIVAARNTEAFF
TRBV6-5 CASRLPGQSFEAFF
TRBV5-4 CASSQDRDDTEAFF
TRBV30 CAWRPNRGGGPMNTEAFF
TRBV28 CASVGLAFSPDTGELFF
TRBV27 CASKPMPQGSYEQYF
TRBV28 CASSTMDRARWAFF
TRBV5-4 CASTLIQGNTEAFF
TRBV5-1 CASSLAPGLENTGELFF
TRBV21-1 CASSKGQREGFEIREQYF
TRBV7-9 CASSLGISSGGSSPLHF
TRBV5-4 CASFSLEGPNEKLFF
TRBV4-1 CASSQSPTGRGFYNEQFF
TRBV19 CASSPQLAGGTTGELFF
TRBV9 CASQGLLGEQFF
TRBV21-1 CASSKQRASGRSYEQFF